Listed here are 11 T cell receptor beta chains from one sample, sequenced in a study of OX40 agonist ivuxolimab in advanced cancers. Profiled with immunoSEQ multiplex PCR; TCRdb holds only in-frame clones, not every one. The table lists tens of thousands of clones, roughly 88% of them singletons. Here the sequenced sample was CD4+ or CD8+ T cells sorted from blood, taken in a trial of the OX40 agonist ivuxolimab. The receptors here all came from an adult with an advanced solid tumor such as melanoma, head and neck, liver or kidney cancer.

The CDR3 DNA sequence: TGTGCCAGCAGCCAAGGGAACGGGGGTGAGGAGACCCAGTACTTC. It specifies CASSQGNGGEETQYF. V and J are TRBV4-2 and TRBJ2-5; TRBD2 might be the D (6 bases). Per germline, CDR1 LGHNA and CDR2 YNFKEQ. This CDR3 comprises 15 residues. Trimming removed 1 base at V and 5 bases at J, with 14 bases between.

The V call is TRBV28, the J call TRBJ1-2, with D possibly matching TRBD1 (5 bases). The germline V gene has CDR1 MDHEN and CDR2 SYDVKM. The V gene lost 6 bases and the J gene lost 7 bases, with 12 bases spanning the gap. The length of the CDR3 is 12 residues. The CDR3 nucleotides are TGTGCCAGCAGCTGGGGTGGGGCTGGCTACACCTTC. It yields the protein CASSWGGAGYTF.

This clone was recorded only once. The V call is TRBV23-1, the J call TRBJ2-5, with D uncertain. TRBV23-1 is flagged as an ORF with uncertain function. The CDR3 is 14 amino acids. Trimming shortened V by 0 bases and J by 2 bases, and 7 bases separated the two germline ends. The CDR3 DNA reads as TGCGCCAGCAGTCAATCGAACGGGCAAGAGACCCAGTACTTC. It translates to CASSQSNGQETQYF.

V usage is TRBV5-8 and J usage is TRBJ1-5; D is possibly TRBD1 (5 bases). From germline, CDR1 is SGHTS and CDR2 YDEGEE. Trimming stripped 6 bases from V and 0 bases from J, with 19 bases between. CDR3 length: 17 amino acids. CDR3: CASTGTGNIYSNQPQHF. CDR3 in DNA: TGTGCCAGCACGGGTACAGGCAATATTTATAGCAATCAGCCCCAGCATTTT.

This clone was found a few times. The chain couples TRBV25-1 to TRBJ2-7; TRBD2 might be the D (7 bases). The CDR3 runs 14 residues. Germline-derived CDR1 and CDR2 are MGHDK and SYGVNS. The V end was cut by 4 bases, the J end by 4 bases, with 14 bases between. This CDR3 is CASSGRGGQYEQYF. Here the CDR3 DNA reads TGTGCCAGCAGTGGAAGGGGGGGCCAGTACGAGCAGTACTTC.

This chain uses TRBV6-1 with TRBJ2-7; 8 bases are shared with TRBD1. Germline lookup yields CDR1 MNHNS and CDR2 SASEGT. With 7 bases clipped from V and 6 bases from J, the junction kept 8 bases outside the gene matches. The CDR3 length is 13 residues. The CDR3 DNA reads TGTGCCAGCAATGGGCAGGGGGCTCGCGAGCAGTACTTC. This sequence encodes CASNGQGAREQYF.

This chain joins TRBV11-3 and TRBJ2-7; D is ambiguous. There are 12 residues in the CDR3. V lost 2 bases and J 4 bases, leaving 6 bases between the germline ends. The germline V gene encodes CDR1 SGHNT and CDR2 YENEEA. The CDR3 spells CASSLHGYEQYF. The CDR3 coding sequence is TGTGCCAGCAGCTTACACGGATACGAGCAGTACTTC. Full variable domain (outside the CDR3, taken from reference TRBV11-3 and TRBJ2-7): EAGVVQSPRYKIIEKKQPVAFWCNPISGHNTLYWYLQNLGQGPELLIRYENEEAVDDSQLPKDRFSAERLKGVDSTLKIQPAELGDSAVYLCASSLHGYEQYFGPGTRLTVT.

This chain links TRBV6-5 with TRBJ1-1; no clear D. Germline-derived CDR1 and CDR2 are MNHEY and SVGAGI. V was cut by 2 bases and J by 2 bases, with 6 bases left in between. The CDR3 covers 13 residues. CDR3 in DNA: TGTGCCAGCAGTTACAACTCTAACACTGAAGCTTTCTTT. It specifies CASSYNSNTEAFF.

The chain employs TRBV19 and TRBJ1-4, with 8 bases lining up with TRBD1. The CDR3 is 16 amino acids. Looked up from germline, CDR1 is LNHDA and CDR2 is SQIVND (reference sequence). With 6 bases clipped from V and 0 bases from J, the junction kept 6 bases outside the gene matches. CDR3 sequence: CASRGQGLSTNEKLFF. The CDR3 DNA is TGTGCCAGTAGAGGACAGGGACTTTCAACTAATGAAAAACTGTTTTTT.

Here the CDR3 reads CASSKKRGEGGSNQPQHF. The CDR3 DNA is TGTGCCAGCAGCAAAAAAAGGGGCGAGGGGGGAAGCAATCAGCCCCAGCATTTT. The chain joins TRBV21-1 to TRBJ1-5. TRBV21-1 is noted as a pseudogene. CDR3 length: 18 amino acids.

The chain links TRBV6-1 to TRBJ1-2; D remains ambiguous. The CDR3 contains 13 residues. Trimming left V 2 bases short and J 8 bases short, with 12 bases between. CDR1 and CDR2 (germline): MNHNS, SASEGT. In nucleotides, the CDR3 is TGTGCCAGCAGTGAATTTGGTGGTTTCGGCTACACCTTC. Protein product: CASSEFGGFGYTF.